The T cell receptor (beta chain) under discussion was sequenced for a study of beta chain features in type 1 diabetes. The junction had 4 bases not matched to a gene; V was cut back by 0 bases and J by 2 bases. CDR1 SGHVS and CDR2 FQNEAQ come from the germline V gene. The CDR3 extends over 15 amino acids. Investigators reverse transcribed all isolated RNA, so they sequenced expressed TCRB transcripts. Assay used: immunoSEQ multiplex PCR; TCRdb lists only in-frame clones, some missing. The sample holds roughly 500,000 clones, approximately 31% seen once. Material: naive CD4+ T cells from blood. The chain joins TRBV7-8 to TRBJ2-7, with TRBD1 matching over 7 bases. The TCR was taken from a young man in good health. The CDR3 sequence is CASSLARTGTYEQYF. The DNA of the CDR3 is TGTGCCAGCAGCTTAGCTAGGACAGGCACCTACGAGCAGTACTTC.